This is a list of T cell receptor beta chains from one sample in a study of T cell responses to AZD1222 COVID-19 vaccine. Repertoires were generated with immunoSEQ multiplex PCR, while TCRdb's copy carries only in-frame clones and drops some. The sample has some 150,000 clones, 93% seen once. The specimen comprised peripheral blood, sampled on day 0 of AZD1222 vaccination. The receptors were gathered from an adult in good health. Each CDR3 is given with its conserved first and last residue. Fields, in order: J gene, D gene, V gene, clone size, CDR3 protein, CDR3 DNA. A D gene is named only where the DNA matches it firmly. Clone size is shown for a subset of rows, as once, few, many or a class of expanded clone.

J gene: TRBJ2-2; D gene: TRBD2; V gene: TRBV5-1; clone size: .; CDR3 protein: CASSPGLAGVDTGELFF; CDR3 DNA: TGCGCCAGCAGCCCCGGACTAGCGGGAGTTGACACCGGGGAGCTGTTTTTT
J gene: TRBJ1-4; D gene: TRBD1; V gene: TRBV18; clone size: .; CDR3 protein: CASSVGTVEAGGKLFF; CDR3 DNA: TGTGCCAGCTCAGTGGGGACAGTCGAAGCGGGTGGAAAACTGTTTTTT
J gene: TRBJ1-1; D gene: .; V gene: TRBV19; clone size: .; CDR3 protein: CASTGPLGTEAFF; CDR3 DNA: TGTGCCAGTACTGGACCTCTCGGGACTGAAGCTTTCTTT
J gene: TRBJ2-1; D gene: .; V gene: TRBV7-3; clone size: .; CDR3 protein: CASSLKGPYNEQFF; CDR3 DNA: TGTGCCAGCAGCTTAAAAGGGCCGTACAATGAGCAGTTCTTC
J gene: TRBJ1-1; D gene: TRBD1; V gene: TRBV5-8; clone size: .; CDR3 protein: CASSFETGSIAEAFF; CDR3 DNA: TGTGCCAGCAGCTTTGAGACAGGGTCTATAGCTGAAGCTTTCTTT
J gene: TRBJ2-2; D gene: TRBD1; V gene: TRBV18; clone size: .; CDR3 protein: CASSTGQGNTGELFF; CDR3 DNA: TGTGCCAGCTCCACAGGACAGGGAAACACCGGGGAGCTGTTTTTT
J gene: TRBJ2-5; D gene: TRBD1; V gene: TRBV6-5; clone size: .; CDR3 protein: CASSYGGTEGETQYF; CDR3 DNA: TGTGCCAGCAGTTACGGTGGGACAGAGGGGGAGACCCAGTACTTC
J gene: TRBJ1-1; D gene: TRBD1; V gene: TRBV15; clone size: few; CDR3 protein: CATSREETGAGAEAFF; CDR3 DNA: TGTGCCACCAGCAGAGAGGAGACAGGGGCGGGGGCTGAAGCTTTCTTT
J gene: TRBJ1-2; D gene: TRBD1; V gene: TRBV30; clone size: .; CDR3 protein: CAWSVLETGSYTF; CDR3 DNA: TGTGCCTGGAGTGTACTTGAGACAGGGAGCTACACCTTC
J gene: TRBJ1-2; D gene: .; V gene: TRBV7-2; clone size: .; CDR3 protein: CASSYDRNYGYTF; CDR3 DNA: TGTGCCAGCAGCTACGACAGGAACTATGGCTACACCTTC
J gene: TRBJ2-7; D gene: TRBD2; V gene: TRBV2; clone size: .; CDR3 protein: CASSDPSGSTYEQYF; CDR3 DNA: TGTGCCAGCAGTGATCCTAGCGGGAGTACCTACGAGCAGTACTTC
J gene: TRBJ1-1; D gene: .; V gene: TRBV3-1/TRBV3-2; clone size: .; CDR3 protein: CASRPSTGSTEAFF; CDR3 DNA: TGTGCCAGCAGACCAAGCACAGGGAGCACTGAAGCTTTCTTT
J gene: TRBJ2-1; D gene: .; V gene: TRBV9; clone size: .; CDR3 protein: CASSVEPAETEQFF; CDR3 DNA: TGTGCCAGCAGCGTAGAGCCCGCCGAAACCGAGCAGTTCTTC
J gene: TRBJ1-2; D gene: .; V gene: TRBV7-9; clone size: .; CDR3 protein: CASSQTYSNYGYTF; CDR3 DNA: TGTGCCAGCAGCCAAACTTATTCTAACTATGGCTACACCTTC
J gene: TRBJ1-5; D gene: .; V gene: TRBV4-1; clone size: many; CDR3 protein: CASSQDRGRNQPQHF; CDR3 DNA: TGCGCCAGCAGCCAAGACAGGGGCCGGAATCAGCCCCAGCATTTT
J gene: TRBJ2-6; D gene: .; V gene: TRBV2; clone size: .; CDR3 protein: CASSFTGSGANVLTF; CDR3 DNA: TGTGCCAGCAGTTTTACAGGGTCTGGGGCCAACGTCCTGACTTTC
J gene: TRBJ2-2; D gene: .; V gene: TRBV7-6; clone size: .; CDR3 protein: CASSLGRSAELFF; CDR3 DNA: TGTGCCAGCAGCTTAGGTCGTAGCGCGGAGCTGTTTTTT
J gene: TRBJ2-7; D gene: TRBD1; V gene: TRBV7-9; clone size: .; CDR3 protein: CASSLEQGAYEQYF; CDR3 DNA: TGTGCCAGCAGCTTAGAACAGGGGGCCTACGAGCAGTACTTC
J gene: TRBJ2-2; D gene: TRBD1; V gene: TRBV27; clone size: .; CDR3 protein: CASRWDRTNTGELFF; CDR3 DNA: TGTGCCAGCCGGTGGGACAGGACGAACACCGGGGAGCTGTTTTTT
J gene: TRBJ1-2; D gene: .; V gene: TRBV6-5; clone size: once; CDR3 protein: CASSRTTNRAGGYTF; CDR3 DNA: TGTGCCAGCAGCCGAACCACCAACAGGGCGGGAGGCTACACCTTC
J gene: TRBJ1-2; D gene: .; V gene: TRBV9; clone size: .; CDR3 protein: CASSVLTRGTRSYGYTF; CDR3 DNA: TGTGCCAGCAGCGTATTGACCCGAGGGACCAGGAGCTATGGCTACACCTTC
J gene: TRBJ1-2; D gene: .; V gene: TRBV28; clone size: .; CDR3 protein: CASSFGLKGGYGYTF; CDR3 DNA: TGTGCCAGCAGTTTTGGGTTGAAGGGAGGCTATGGCTACACCTTC
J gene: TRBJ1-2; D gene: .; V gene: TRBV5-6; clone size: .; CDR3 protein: CASSLDRANYGYTF; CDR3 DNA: TGTGCCAGCAGCTTGGACAGGGCTAACTATGGCTACACCTTC
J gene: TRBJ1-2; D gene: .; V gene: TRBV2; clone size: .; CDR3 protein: CASSEALISGVYGYTF; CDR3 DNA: TGTGCCAGCAGTGAAGCGCTTATTTCAGGGGTCTATGGCTACACCTTC
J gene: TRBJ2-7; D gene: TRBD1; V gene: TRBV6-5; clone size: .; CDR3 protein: CASSLDREYLEQYF; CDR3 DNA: TGTGCCAGCAGCCTAGACAGGGAATATCTCGAGCAGTACTTC
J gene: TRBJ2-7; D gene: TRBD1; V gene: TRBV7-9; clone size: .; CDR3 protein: CASSLTGIGYEQYF; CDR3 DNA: TGTGCCAGCAGCTTGACAGGGATTGGGTACGAGCAGTACTTC
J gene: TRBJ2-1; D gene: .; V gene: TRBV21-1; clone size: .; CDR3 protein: CASSALAGYYNEQFF; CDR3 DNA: TGTGCCAGCAGCGCACTAGCGGGGTACTACAATGAGCAGTTCTTC
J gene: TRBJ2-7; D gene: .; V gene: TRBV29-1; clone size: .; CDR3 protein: CSVGSGTLSYEQYF; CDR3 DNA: TGCAGCGTCGGATCCGGGACATTGTCCTACGAGCAGTACTTC
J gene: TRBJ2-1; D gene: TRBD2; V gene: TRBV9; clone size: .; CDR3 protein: CASSVGGGRASYNEQFF; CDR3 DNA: TGTGCCAGCAGCGTAGGCGGCGGGAGGGCCTCCTACAATGAGCAGTTCTTC
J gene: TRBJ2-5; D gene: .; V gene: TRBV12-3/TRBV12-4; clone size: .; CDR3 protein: CASRRQIQETQYF; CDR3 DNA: TGTGCCAGCAGAAGACAAATACAAGAGACCCAGTACTTC
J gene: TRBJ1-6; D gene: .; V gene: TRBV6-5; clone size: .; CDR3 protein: CASSYVVGRDSPLHF; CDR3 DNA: TGTGCCAGCAGTTACGTGGTCGGGAGGGATTCACCCCTCCACTTT
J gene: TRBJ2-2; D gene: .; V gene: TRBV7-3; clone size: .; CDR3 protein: CASSLDYFNTGELFF; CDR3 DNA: TGTGCCAGCAGCTTGGACTACTTTAACACCGGGGAGCTGTTTTTT
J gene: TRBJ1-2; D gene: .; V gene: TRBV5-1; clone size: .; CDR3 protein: CASSLGEIGSRGRGYTF; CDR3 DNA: TGCGCCAGCAGCTTGGGGGAGATCGGGTCCAGGGGTAGAGGCTACACCTTC
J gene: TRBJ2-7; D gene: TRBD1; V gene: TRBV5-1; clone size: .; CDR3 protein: CASRPSRGEQYF; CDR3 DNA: TGCGCCAGCAGACCCTCCAGGGGGGAGCAGTACTTC
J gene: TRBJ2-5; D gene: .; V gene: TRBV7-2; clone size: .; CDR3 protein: CASSSRGAPPRETQYF; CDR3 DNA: TGTGCCAGCAGCTCCCGTGGGGCACCACCGAGGGAGACCCAGTACTTC
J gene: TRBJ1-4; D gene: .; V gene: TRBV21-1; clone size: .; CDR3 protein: CASRVGKLFF; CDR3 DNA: TGTGCCAGCAGGGTAGGAAAACTGTTTTTT
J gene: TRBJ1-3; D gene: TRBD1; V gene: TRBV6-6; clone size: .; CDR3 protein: CASSQSLQGVSGNTIYF; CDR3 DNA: TGTGCCAGCAGTCAAAGCCTTCAGGGGGTCTCTGGAAACACCATATATTTT
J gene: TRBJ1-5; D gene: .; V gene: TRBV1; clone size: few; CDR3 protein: CTSSQGRMNQPQHF; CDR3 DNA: TGCACCAGCAGCCAGGGAAGGATGAATCAGCCCCAGCATTTT
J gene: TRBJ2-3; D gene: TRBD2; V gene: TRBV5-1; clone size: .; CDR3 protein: CASSLGDLGGSDTQYF; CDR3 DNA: TGCGCCAGCAGCTTGGGGGATTTGGGAGGGTCAGATACGCAGTATTTT
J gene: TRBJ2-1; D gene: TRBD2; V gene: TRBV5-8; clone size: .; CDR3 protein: CASSLEGLAGGQSSGEQFF; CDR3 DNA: TGTGCCAGCAGCTTGGAGGGACTAGCGGGGGGCCAAAGTTCAGGCGAGCAGTTCTTC